The 20 T cell receptor beta chains given below trace back to one sample, sequenced in a study of cytomegalovirus exposure and HLA in healthy donors. PCR employed 60 Vbeta and 13 Jbeta primers. Sequenced by immunoSEQ multiplex PCR; TCRdb stores in-frame clones only, minus some. The sample includes more than 85,000 clones, 65% to 80% of them seen just once. The sample comprised PBMCs. These receptors came from a man younger than 40 in good health and CMV-seropositive.

The chain recombines TRBV5-1 with TRBJ2-5; 7 bases match TRBD2. Germline CDR1 and CDR2: SGHRS and YFSETQ. This CDR3 is built from 15 residues. J gave up 3 bases and V 0 bases, and 5 bases lay outside the gene matches. CDR3 region: CASSLAGLPEETQYF. For the CDR3, the DNA is TGCGCCAGCAGCTTGGCGGGACTACCAGAAGAGACCCAGTACTTC. The entire variable domain, with the rest obtained from reference TRBV5-1 and TRBJ2-5, is as follows: KAGVTQTPRYLIKTRGQQVTLSCSPISGHRSVSWYQQTPGQGLQFLFEYFSETQRNKGNFPGRFSGRQFSNSRSEMNVSTLELGDSALYLCASSLAGLPEETQYFGPGTRLLVL.

The V gene is TRBV15, the J gene TRBJ1-5, with D perhaps matching TRBD1 (6 bases). The V end lost 1 base, the J end lost 0 bases, and 10 bases lay between the germline ends. Germline CDR1 reads LNHNV; CDR2 reads YYDKDF (reference sequence). This CDR3 comprises 16 residues. CDR3 in DNA: TGTGCCACCAGCAGAGGAGTACAGGGTAGCAATCAGCCCCAGCATTTT. This gives the protein CATSRGVQGSNQPQHF. Supplemented by reference TRBV15 and TRBJ1-5, the full variable domain reads DAMVIQNPRYQVTQFGKPVTLSCSQTLNHNVMYWYQQKSSQAPKLLFHYYDKDFNNEADTPDNFQSRRPNTSFCFLDIRSPGLGDTAMYLCATSRGVQGSNQPQHFGDGTRLSIL.

This chain joins TRBV13 and TRBJ2-5, with TRBD1 as a possible D gene (5 bases). Trimming left V 8 bases short and J 0 bases short, with 16 bases between. This CDR3 spans 15 amino acids. The germline CDR1 and CDR2 sequences are PRHDT and FYEKMQ (reference sequence). CDR3 region: CASSTAPRDQETQYF. The CDR3 DNA reads as TGTGCCAGCTCCACAGCCCCCAGGGACCAAGAGACCCAGTACTTC.

The chain uses TRBV13 and TRBJ1-5, with TRBD1 identical over 11 bases. This CDR3 has 17 residues. J lost 2 bases, V lost 5 bases, and 8 bases had no gene match. CDR1 and CDR2 (germline): PRHDT, FYEKMQ (reference sequence). The CDR3 DNA is TGTGCCAGCAGCCTGGGGACAGGGGGAGTGGGCAATCAGCCCCAGCATTTT. Protein sequence: CASSLGTGGVGNQPQHF.

The J gene is TRBJ2-2, the V gene TRBV6-6, with D perhaps matching TRBD1 (6 bases). The CDR3 is 15 residues long. Per germline, CDR1 MNHNY and CDR2 SVGAGI (reference sequence). V gave up 2 bases and J gave up 6 bases, with 13 bases separating them. The CDR3 sequence: CASSYVQGQAGELFF. The CDR3 nucleotides are TGTGCCAGCAGTTACGTCCAGGGGCAGGCCGGGGAGCTGTTTTTT.

This clone appeared a few times. The rearrangement joins TRBV6-5 to TRBJ1-2; 8 bases line up with TRBD1. The CDR3 loop spans 15 amino acids. J lost 5 bases, V lost 0 bases, and 5 bases had no gene match. Germline loops: CDR1 MNHEY, CDR2 SVGAGI. This chain's CDR3 is CASSYSQQGGYGYTF. For the CDR3, the DNA is TGTGCCAGCAGTTACTCGCAACAGGGGGGGTATGGCTACACCTTC.

This rearrangement joins TRBV7-2 to TRBJ2-1; D is perhaps TRBD2 (6 bases). The germline V and J ends were trimmed by 0 bases and 2 bases, with 14 bases remaining between them. The germline CDR1 and CDR2 sequences are SGHTA and FQGNSA. The CDR3 has 17 amino acids. For the CDR3, the DNA is TGTGCCAGCAGCTTAGCGGTGGTCGGGGGTCCCTACAATGAGCAGTTCTTC. It codes for CASSLAVVGGPYNEQFF.

As concerns this clone: This CDR3 is also generated by other DNA sequences in the sample. The genes are TRBV29-1 and TRBJ2-6, with D hard to call. This CDR3 contains 13 residues. The germline gives CDR1 SQVTM, CDR2 ANQGSEA. Trimming removed 4 bases at V and 0 bases at J, with 4 bases between. In nucleotides, the CDR3 is TGCAGCGTTGCGTTCTCTGGGGCCAACGTCCTGACTTTC. This translates into CSVAFSGANVLTF. Supplemented by reference TRBV29-1 and TRBJ2-6, the full variable domain reads SAVISQKPSRDICQRGTSLTIQCQVDSQVTMMFWYRQQPGQSLTLIATANQGSEATYESGFVIDKFPISRPNLTFSTLTVSNMSPEDSSIYLCSVAFSGANVLTFGAGSRLTVL.

V is TRBV5-4 and J is TRBJ1-1; no definite D call. The CDR3 runs 14 residues. Germline loops: CDR1 SGHNT, CDR2 YYREEE (reference sequence). Trimming removed 0 bases from V and 1 base from J, with 7 bases in between. This CDR3 is CASSLDGWNTEAFF. CDR3 DNA: TGTGCCAGCAGCTTGGACGGTTGGAACACTGAAGCTTTCTTT.

CDR3 region: CASSLLRGSSYNEQFF. Written as DNA, the CDR3 is TGTGCCAGCAGTTTATTACGGGGGAGCTCCTACAATGAGCAGTTCTTC. The chain is built from TRBV27 and TRBJ2-1, with D maybe TRBD2 (6 bases). V was cut by 1 base and J by 0 bases, with 10 bases left in between. CDR1 and CDR2 from the germline V gene are MNHEY and SMNVEV (reference sequence). This CDR3 spans 16 amino acids.

This clone was counted between two and nine times. The chain joins TRBV2 to TRBJ1-4, with 8 bases identical to TRBD1. J gave up 4 bases and V 5 bases, and 6 bases lay outside the gene matches. CDR3 length equals 15 residues. Per the germline V gene, CDR1 is SNHLY and CDR2 is FYNNEI. CDR3 bases: TGTGCCAGCAGTTTAGACAGGGGTGGTAATGAAAAACTGTTTTTT. This translates into CASSLDRGGNEKLFF.

The CDR3 reads CASSARGNKNTEAFF. DNA for the CDR3: TGTGCCAGCAGCGCCCGGGGGAACAAGAACACTGAAGCTTTCTTT. This chain links TRBV9 with TRBJ1-1; maybe TRBD1 (5 bases). The CDR3 totals 15 residues. CDR1 is SGDLS and CDR2 is YYNGEE in the germline V gene. Trimming took 3 bases from V and 1 from J, leaving 13 bases between them.

Remarks on this clone: Different DNA sequences within this sample yield the same CDR3. V gene TRBV6-1 combines with J gene TRBJ2-3, with 7 bases that match TRBD1. Per the germline V gene, CDR1 is MNHNS and CDR2 is SASEGT. The ends lost 3 bases at V and 6 bases at J; junction bases unmatched: 0. This CDR3 comprises 12 residues. CDR3 in amino acids: CASSETGDTQYF. The CDR3 DNA sequence: TGTGCCAGCAGTGAGACAGGGGATACGCAGTATTTT.

This chain joins TRBV6-1 and TRBJ1-1, with no clear D. The CDR3 covers 14 residues. The V end was cut by 5 bases, the J end by 3 bases, with 13 bases between. The germline V gene has CDR1 MNHNS and CDR2 SASEGT. The CDR3 spells CASSIQRGHTEAFF. CDR3 bases: TGTGCCAGCAGTATACAGAGAGGGCACACTGAAGCTTTCTTT.

This clone was detected only once. This sequence joins TRBV5-6 and TRBJ2-3, with 7 bases matching TRBD2. The J segment lost 1 base and the V segment lost 4 bases, leaving 9 bases of the junction unmatched. CDR1 is SGHDT, CDR2 YYEEEE, per germline. CDR3 length: 16 residues. The chain's CDR3 is CASSPGDYRGTDTQYF. The CDR3 DNA reads TGTGCCAGCAGCCCGGGGGACTACCGGGGCACAGATACGCAGTATTTT.

The rearrangement joins TRBV15 to TRBJ1-3; D gene ambiguous. From germline, CDR1 is LNHNV and CDR2 YYDKDF (reference sequence). Trimming stripped 0 bases from V and 7 bases from J, with 10 bases between. This CDR3 is built from 14 residues. CDR3 protein: CATSRDRDYNTIYF. The CDR3 nucleotides read TGTGCCACCAGCAGAGACCGAGATTATAACACCATATATTTT.

The V and J genes are TRBV7-9 and TRBJ2-7; 7 nucleotides agree with TRBD1. Germline CDR1 is SEHNR and CDR2 is FQNEAQ (reference sequence). V was pared by 5 bases and J by 2 bases, with 6 bases of the junction left unmatched. The CDR3 spans 14 residues. The CDR3 sequence: CASSPTGNTYEQYF. DNA for the CDR3: TGTGCCAGCAGCCCGACAGGGAACACCTACGAGCAGTACTTC.

This chain joins TRBV28 and TRBJ1-6; a weak D match, TRBD1 (6 bases). The CDR3 extends over 15 amino acids. Per the germline V gene, CDR1 is MDHEN and CDR2 is SYDVKM. V was shortened by 2 bases and J by 5 bases, with 10 bases between the two germline ends. The chain's CDR3 is CASSLQGPHNSPLHF. The CDR3 bases are TGTGCCAGCAGTTTACAGGGGCCGCATAATTCACCCCTCCACTTT.

The chain is built from TRBV29-1 and TRBJ2-5, with 7 nucleotides matching TRBD1. J was trimmed by 1 base and V by 7 bases; bases with no gene match: 9. Germline V gene lookup returns CDR1 SQVTM and CDR2 ANQGSEA. CDR3 length equals 14 residues. The CDR3: CSAPLTGPQETQYF. The CDR3, as DNA: TGCAGCGCACCCCTGACAGGGCCCCAAGAGACCCAGTACTTC.

This clone was seen a few times. This rearrangement joins TRBV19 to TRBJ1-5; 7 bases are shared with TRBD1. CDR1 and CDR2 (germline): LNHDA, SQIVND (reference sequence). This CDR3 comprises 15 residues. Trimming took 7 bases from V and 4 from J; bases not matched to a gene: 10. CDR3 nucleotides: TGTGCCAGTACCCCAAGACAGGGAACGAATCAGCCCCAGCATTTT. The encoded protein is CASTPRQGTNQPQHF.